The present entry profiles one T cell receptor beta chain with its context. Its antigen remains unidentified. The source of the sample is a study of T cell responses to AZD1222 COVID-19 vaccine. Findings and caveats of the study: Increases in Spike-specific TCR breadth and depth were seen after two AZD1222 doses. Baseline testing showed seropositivity in only a handful of AZD1222 recipients.

The CDR3 contains 13 residues. V gave up 1 base and J gave up 4 bases, with 7 bases separating them. The germline V gene encodes CDR1 SGHTA and CDR2 FQGNSA. Assay: immunoSEQ multiplex PCR; the TCRdb copy retains only in-frame clones and omits some. The sample yields about 110,000 clones, roughly 89% seen once. The clonotype comes from an adult who received the AZD1222 COVID-19 vaccine. The J gene is TRBJ1-2, the V gene TRBV7-2; D remains ambiguous. The input for sequencing was peripheral blood, taken 28 days after the second AZD1222 dose. This chain's CDR3 is CASSLDSIYGYTF. The CDR3 coding sequence is TGTGCCAGCAGCTTAGACAGCATCTATGGCTACACCTTC.